The 25 T cell receptor beta chains listed next were all sequenced from one sample in a study of human T cells and chemical hapten exposure. Specified time point: patch test 1, 2 weeks after DPC sensitization. The treatment: therapeutic diphenylcyclopropenone sensitization with weekly scalp DPC. TCRdb recomputed calls from the RACE reads with MiXCR, one row per CDR3 protein. The profile shows 100,000 or so distinct CDR3 sequences, roughly a tenth of them singletons. Sequenced here: whole blood, sampled in connection with sensitization to the hapten diphenylcyclopropenone (DPC). Receptors originate from a man aged 35 to 55 with alopecia areata. Some clones in this sample may be carry-over from other donors' samples.

This clonotype was detected only a few times. The chain has TRBV7-2 and TRBJ1-2, with 7 bases aligning to TRBD1. The CDR3 consists of 13 residues. The trim removed 0 bases at V and 8 bases at J, leaving 3 bases unmatched. Germline CDR1 is SGHTA and CDR2 is FQGNSA. The CDR3 sequence is CASSLATGDGYTF. CDR3 nucleotides: TGTGCCAGCAGCTTAGCCACAGGGGACGGCTACACCTTC.

This sequence joins TRBV9 and TRBJ2-3, with 14 bases lining up with TRBD2. V trimming: 0 bases; J trimming: 5 bases; junction bases outside the gene matches: 8. The CDR3 spans 18 residues. Germline V gives CDR1 SGDLS, CDR2 YYNGEE. CDR3 in DNA: TGTGCCAGCAGCGTAGGACTAGCGGGAGGGCCAGGTGAAGATACGCAGTATTTT. Encoded protein: CASSVGLAGGPGEDTQYF.

This clonotype was counted ten times or more. V and J are TRBV27 and TRBJ1-5; 10 nucleotides line up with TRBD1. The CDR3 sequence is 17 residues long. CDR1 is MNHEY and CDR2 is SMNVEV in the germline V gene (reference sequence). The V and J ends lost 5 bases and 2 bases, in that order; junction bases with no gene match: 9. The CDR3 DNA is TGTGCCAGCAGTCTGGGACAGGGGTCCGTCGGCAATCAGCCCCAGCATTTT. This translates into CASSLGQGSVGNQPQHF.

The V call is TRBV5-1, the J call TRBJ2-7; 8 bases map to TRBD2. V gave up 4 bases and J gave up 3 bases; unmatched junction bases: 12. CDR1 and CDR2 (germline): SGHRS, YFSETQ. The length of the CDR3 is 16 residues. The CDR3 DNA reads as TGCGCCAGCAGCGCCCAAACGGGACTAGGGAACTACGAGCAGTACTTC. This encodes CASSAQTGLGNYEQYF.

V usage is TRBV19 and J usage is TRBJ2-1; TRBD1 matches 8 bases. CDR1 is LNHDA and CDR2 is SQIVND in the germline V gene (reference sequence). J lost 7 bases, V lost 4 bases, and 9 bases had no gene match. The CDR3 has 15 amino acids. The CDR3 here is CASSTSGGELNEQFF. The CDR3 DNA follows: TGTGCCAGTAGTACCTCAGGGGGCGAATTAAATGAGCAGTTCTTC. Full variable domain (rest looked up from reference TRBV19 and TRBJ2-1): DGGITQSPKYLFRKEGQNVTLSCEQNLNHDAMYWYRQDPGQGLRLIYYSQIVNDFQKGDIAEGYSVSREKKESFPLTVTSAQKNPTAFYLCASSTSGGELNEQFFGPGTRLTVL.

The J gene is TRBJ2-1, the V gene TRBV9; TRBD2 matches 10 bases. The V and J ends lost 2 bases and 8 bases, in that order; junction bases with no gene match: 10. This CDR3 contains 16 residues. Germline CDR1 is SGDLS and CDR2 is YYNGEE. DNA of the CDR3: TGTGCCAGCAGCGTGAATCCAGCGGGAGGGCGGGATGAGCAGTTCTTC. It yields the protein CASSVNPAGGRDEQFF.

This clonotype was seen only a few times. The rearrangement joins TRBV9 to TRBJ2-5; weak D call: TRBD1 (6 bases). Trimming removed 3 bases at V and 3 bases at J, with 12 bases between. The CDR3 covers 14 residues. Germline CDR1 is SGDLS and CDR2 is YYNGEE. As DNA, the CDR3 is TGTGCCAGCAGCGCCGCGACAGGAAAAGAGACCCAGTACTTC. As protein: CASSAATGKETQYF.

The rearrangement uses TRBV4-3 and TRBJ2-3; 7 positions agree with TRBD2. Germline values: CDR1 LGHNA, CDR2 YSLEER. The CDR3 length is 15 residues. V was clipped by 3 bases and J by 2 bases; unmatched bases: 5. CDR3 coding DNA: TGCGCCAGCAGCCACGGCGGGAGCGCCACAGATACGCAGTATTTT. The encoded protein is CASSHGGSATDTQYF.

This rearrangement joins TRBV19 to TRBJ2-7; TRBD1 is a possible D gene (6 bases). Germline CDR1 and CDR2: LNHDA and SQIVND (reference sequence). Trimming stripped 5 bases from V and 3 bases from J, with 11 bases between. CDR3 length: 13 amino acids. The CDR3 loop reads CASSPGHLYEQYV. For the CDR3, the DNA is TGTGCCAGTAGTCCGGGACACCTCTACGAGCAGTACGTC.

This clonotype has a count of ten or more. This rearrangement joins TRBV6-6 to TRBJ1-2; the D gene is possibly TRBD1 (6 bases). V lost 8 bases and J lost 0, with 16 bases in between. Looked up from germline, CDR1 is MNHNY and CDR2 is SVGAGI (reference sequence). CDR3 size: 15 residues. The CDR3 protein is CASGDPGQANYGYTF. CDR3 bases: TGTGCCAGCGGGGACCCGGGACAAGCTAACTATGGCTACACCTTC.

Ten or more counts support this clonotype. The V gene is TRBV10-3, the J gene TRBJ2-7; possibly TRBD1 for D (5 bases). This CDR3 is 12 amino acids long. Germline V gene data show CDR1 as ENHRY and CDR2 as SYGVKD. V was pared by 6 bases and J by 1 base, with 7 bases between. The CDR3, as DNA: TGTGCCATCAGAGGGGATTCCTACGAGCAGTACGTC. The encoded protein is CAIRGDSYEQYV.

This clonotype was seen only a few times. This chain connects TRBV18 to TRBJ2-4, with 9 bases matching TRBD1. Germline assignment: CDR1 KGHSH and CDR2 LQKENI. V gave up 6 bases and J gave up 1 base; unmatched junction bases: 7. There are 16 residues in the CDR3. CDR3 region: CASSPGQGVAKNIQYF. DNA of the CDR3: TGTGCCAGCTCTCCGGGACAGGGAGTCGCCAAAAACATTCAGTACTTC.

DNA of the CDR3: TGTGCCAGTAGTATAAGGGACCCCCAGAATGAGCAGTTCTTC. Translating gives CASSIRDPQNEQFF. The chain carries TRBV19 and TRBJ2-1; D assignment may be TRBD1 or TRBD2 (5 bases each). From germline, CDR1 is LNHDA and CDR2 SQIVND (reference sequence). The CDR3 has 14 amino acids. Trimming took 2 bases from V and 7 from J, leaving 12 bases between them. The variable domain in full, completed from reference TRBV19 and TRBJ2-1, reads DGGITQSPKYLFRKEGQNVTLSCEQNLNHDAMYWYRQDPGQGLRLIYYSQIVNDFQKGDIAEGYSVSREKKESFPLTVTSAQKNPTAFYLCASSIRDPQNEQFFGPGTRLTVL.

This sequence joins TRBV4-2 and TRBJ2-5; perhaps TRBD1 as D (5 bases). The V end was cut by 3 bases, the J end by 0 bases, with 8 bases between. The CDR3 has 14 amino acids. CDR1 is LGHNA and CDR2 is YNFKEQ in the germline V gene. The CDR3 protein is CASSQTEYQETQYF. For the CDR3, the DNA is TGTGCCAGCAGCCAGACAGAGTACCAAGAGACCCAGTACTTC.

The chain has TRBV5-3 and TRBJ2-1; the D call may be TRBD1 or TRBD2 (5 bases each). Being an ORF, TRBV5-3 has a function that is uncertain. The CDR3 totals 15 residues. Trimming pared 5 bases from V and 9 bases from J, leaving 21 bases between. For the CDR3, the DNA is TGTGCCAGAAGTACTCCGGGACCGTGGTTGGGTGAGCAGTTCTTC. Its translation is CARSTPGPWLGEQFF.

The chain links TRBV7-3 to TRBJ1-2; weak D call: TRBD1 (5 bases). The CDR3 is 13 residues long. V was shortened by 4 bases and J by 2 bases, with 8 bases between the two germline ends. Germline CDR1 SGHTA, CDR2 FQGTGA. The CDR3 protein is CASSSGGNYGYTF. The CDR3, as DNA: TGTGCCAGCAGCTCGGGGGGGAACTATGGCTACACCTTC.

This clonotype was seen just once. The J gene is TRBJ2-7, the V gene TRBV5-5; TRBD2 matches 7 bases. This CDR3 spans 15 amino acids. With V trimmed by 0 bases and J by 0 bases, 3 bases remained unmatched. Germline CDR1 SGHKS, CDR2 YYEKEE (reference sequence). CDR3 nucleotides: TGTGCCAGCAGCTTGGGGGAGGGGAGCTCCTACGAGCAGTACTTC. This gives the protein CASSLGEGSSYEQYF.

This clonotype has a count of ten or more. V usage is TRBV5-1 and J usage is TRBJ2-5; D possibly corresponds to TRBD2 (6 bases). CDR1 is SGHRS and CDR2 is YFSETQ in the germline V gene. V lost 4 bases, J lost 1 base, and 14 bases lay in between. The CDR3 sequence is 15 residues long. DNA for the CDR3: TGCGCCAGCAGCCCCTTCGGGAGTCGCCAAGAGACCCAGTACTTC. This encodes CASSPFGSRQETQYF. Looking up the rest from reference TRBV5-1 and TRBJ2-5 gives the full variable domain: KAGVTQTPRYLIKTRGQQVTLSCSPISGHRSVSWYQQTPGQGLQFLFEYFSETQRNKGNFPGRFSGRQFSNSRSEMNVSTLELGDSALYLCASSPFGSRQETQYFGPGTRLLVL.

DNA for the CDR3: TGCAGTGCTCCGAGCACCAGGGGGCCTAGGAGCAATCAGCCCCAGCATTTT. This translates into CSAPSTRGPRSNQPQHF. V usage is TRBV20-1 and J usage is TRBJ1-5; 8 positions match TRBD1. Germline V lookup: CDR1 DFQATT, CDR2 SNEGSKA (reference sequence). CDR3 length: 17 amino acids. V was clipped by 5 bases and J by 1 base; unmatched bases: 13.

The chain links TRBV4-3 to TRBJ2-3; D uncertain. Trimming took 0 bases from V and 4 from J, leaving 8 bases between them. Germline V gene sequence: CDR1 LGHNA, CDR2 YSLEER. This CDR3 has 14 amino acids. The CDR3 region is CASSQDFFADTQYF. As DNA, the CDR3 is TGCGCCAGCAGCCAAGATTTCTTTGCAGATACGCAGTATTTT.

This clonotype was observed at least ten times. The chain uses TRBV7-2 and TRBJ1-2, with D possibly being TRBD1 (5 bases). This CDR3 is built from 14 residues. The germline V gene has CDR1 SGHTA and CDR2 FQGNSA. Trimming removed 6 bases from V and 5 bases from J, with 16 bases in between. CDR3 sequence reads: CASSYDSRGYGYTF. The CDR3 DNA sequence: TGTGCCAGCAGTTACGACAGTAGAGGGTATGGCTACACCTTC.

The rearrangement links TRBV12-3 or TRBV12-4 to TRBJ2-3, with D perhaps TRBD1 (6 bases). The V end lost 6 bases, the J end lost 6 bases, and 13 bases lay between the germline ends. The CDR3 is 13 amino acids. CDR3 nucleotides: TGTGCCAGCAGCCGGACAGCCCCGGATACGCAGTATTTT. It encodes CASSRTAPDTQYF.

In its sample, this clonotype was seen a few times. The CDR3 bases are TGTGCCAGCAGCTTGCCCAGGGGAACTGTACAAGAGACCCAGTACTTC. Protein: CASSLPRGTVQETQYF. The V and J genes are TRBV5-5 and TRBJ2-5; tentatively, D is TRBD1 (6 bases). Germline V CDR1 and CDR2: SGHKS, YYEKEE (reference sequence). The CDR3 extends over 16 amino acids. Trimming shortened V by 1 base and J by 2 bases, and 15 bases separated the two germline ends. Drawing the rest from reference TRBV5-5 and TRBJ2-5, the complete variable domain is DAGVTQSPTHLIKTRGQQVTLRCSPISGHKSVSWYQQVLGQGPQFIFQYYEKEERGRGNFPDRFSARQFPNYSSELNVNALLLGDSALYLCASSLPRGTVQETQYFGPGTRLLVL.

This sequence joins TRBV29-1 and TRBJ2-5, with 8 positions matching TRBD2. This CDR3 is 15 amino acids long. Germline lookup yields CDR1 SQVTM and CDR2 ANQGSEA. V was clipped by 4 bases and J by 4 bases; unmatched bases: 11. The CDR3 DNA follows: TGCAGCGTTGCCCTTTCTAGCGGGCGGGGAGAGACCCAGTACTTC. It specifies CSVALSSGRGETQYF. Supplemented by reference TRBV29-1 and TRBJ2-5, the full variable domain reads SAVISQKPSRDICQRGTSLTIQCQVDSQVTMMFWYRQQPGQSLTLIATANQGSEATYESGFVIDKFPISRPNLTFSTLTVSNMSPEDSSIYLCSVALSSGRGETQYFGPGTRLLVL.

This clonotype was seen many times. CDR3 sequence reads: CASSISRGYNEKLFF. The DNA of the CDR3 is TGTGCCAGTAGTATATCAAGGGGATACAATGAAAAACTGTTTTTT. The chain is built from TRBV19 and TRBJ1-4; perhaps TRBD1 as D (5 bases). This CDR3 is 15 amino acids long. Germline CDR1 is LNHDA and CDR2 is SQIVND (reference sequence). The V end was cut by 2 bases, the J end by 5 bases, with 12 bases between.